This TCR beta chain was observed in a study of CD8 T cells in ankylosing spondylitis. Quantitative 5'-RACE with molecular barcodes generated TCR beta libraries. TCRdb reanalysed the 5' RACE reads using MiXCR and keeps one entry per CDR3 protein. Here the sample spans some 350,000 distinct CDR3 sequences, about 15% being singletons. Whole-study results and caveats: Disease-linked clones had a CD8+ phenotype and relatively low frequency in peripheral blood. In ankylosing spondylitis blood, a motif of eight highly homologous TCR beta variants appeared characteristic. Some motif variants were previously reported in reactive arthritis synovial fluid and blood.

As concerns this clonotype: The antigen remains unidentified.

What was sequenced was blood, either unsorted or a sorted T cell fraction (not recorded which). This receptor was identified in a male donor with ankylosing spondylitis or in good health (not recorded which).

The CDR3 nucleotides read TGTGCCAGCAGCTCTCAAACAGGGTACAGCACCGGGGAGCTGTTTTTT. It encodes CASSSQTGYSTGELFF. The chain links TRBV11-3 to TRBJ2-2, with D possibly TRBD1 on 6 matching bases. Trimming stripped 4 bases from V and 4 bases from J, with 16 bases between. The CDR3 length is 16 residues. The V gene's germline CDR1 is SGHNT and CDR2 YENEEA. Full variable domain (missing parts from reference TRBV11-3 and TRBJ2-2): EAGVVQSPRYKIIEKKQPVAFWCNPISGHNTLYWYLQNLGQGPELLIRYENEEAVDDSQLPKDRFSAERLKGVDSTLKIQPAELGDSAVYLCASSSQTGYSTGELFFGEGSRLTVL.